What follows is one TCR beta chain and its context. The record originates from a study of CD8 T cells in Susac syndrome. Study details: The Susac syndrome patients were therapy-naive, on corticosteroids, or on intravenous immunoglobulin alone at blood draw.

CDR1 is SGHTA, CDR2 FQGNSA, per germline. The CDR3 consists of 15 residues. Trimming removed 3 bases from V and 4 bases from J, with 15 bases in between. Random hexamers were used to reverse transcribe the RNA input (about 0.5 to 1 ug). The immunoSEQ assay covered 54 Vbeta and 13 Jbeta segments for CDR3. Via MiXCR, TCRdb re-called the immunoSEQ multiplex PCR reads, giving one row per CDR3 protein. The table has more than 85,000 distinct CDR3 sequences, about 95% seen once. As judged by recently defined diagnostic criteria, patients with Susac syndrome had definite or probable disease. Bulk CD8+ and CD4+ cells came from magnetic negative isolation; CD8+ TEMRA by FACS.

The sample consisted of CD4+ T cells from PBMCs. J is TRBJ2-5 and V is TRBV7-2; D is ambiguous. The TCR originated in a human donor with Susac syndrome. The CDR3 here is CASSLGGEQAETQYF. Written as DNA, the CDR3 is TGTGCCAGCAGCTTGGGCGGTGAGCAGGCAGAGACCCAGTACTTC.